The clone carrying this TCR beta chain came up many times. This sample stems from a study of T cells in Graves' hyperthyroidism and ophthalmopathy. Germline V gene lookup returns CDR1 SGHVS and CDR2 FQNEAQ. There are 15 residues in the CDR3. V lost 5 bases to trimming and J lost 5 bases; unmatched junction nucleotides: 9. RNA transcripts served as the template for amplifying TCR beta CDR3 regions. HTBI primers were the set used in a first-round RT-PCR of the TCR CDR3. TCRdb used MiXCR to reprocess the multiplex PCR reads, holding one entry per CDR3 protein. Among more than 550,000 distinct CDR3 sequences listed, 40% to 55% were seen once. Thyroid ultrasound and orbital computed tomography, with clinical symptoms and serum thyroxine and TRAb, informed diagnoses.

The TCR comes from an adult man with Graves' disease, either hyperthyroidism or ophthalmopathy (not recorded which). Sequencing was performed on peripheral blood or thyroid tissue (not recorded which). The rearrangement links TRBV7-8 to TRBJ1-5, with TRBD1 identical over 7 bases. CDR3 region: CASSGGQAGDQPQHF. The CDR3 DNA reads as TGTGCCAGCAGCGGAGGACAGGCCGGTGATCAGCCCCAGCATTTT.